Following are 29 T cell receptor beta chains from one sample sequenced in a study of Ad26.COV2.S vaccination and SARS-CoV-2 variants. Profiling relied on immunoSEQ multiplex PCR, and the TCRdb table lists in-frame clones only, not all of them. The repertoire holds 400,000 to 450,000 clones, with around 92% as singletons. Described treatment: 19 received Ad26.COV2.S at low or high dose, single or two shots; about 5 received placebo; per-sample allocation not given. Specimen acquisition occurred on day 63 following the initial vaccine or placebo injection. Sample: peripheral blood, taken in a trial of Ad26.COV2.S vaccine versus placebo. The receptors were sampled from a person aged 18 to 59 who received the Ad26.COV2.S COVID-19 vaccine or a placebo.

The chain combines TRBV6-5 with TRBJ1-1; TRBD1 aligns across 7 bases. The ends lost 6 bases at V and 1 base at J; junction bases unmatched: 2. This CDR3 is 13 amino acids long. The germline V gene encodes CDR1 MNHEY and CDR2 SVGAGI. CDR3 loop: CASRRQGNTEAFF. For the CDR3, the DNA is TGTGCCAGCAGGCGACAGGGGAACACTGAAGCTTTCTTT.

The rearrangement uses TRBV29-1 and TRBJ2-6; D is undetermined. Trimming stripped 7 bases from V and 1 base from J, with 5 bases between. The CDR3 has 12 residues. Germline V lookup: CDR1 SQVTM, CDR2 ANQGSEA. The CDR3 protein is CSASSGANVLTF. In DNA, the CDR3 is TGCAGCGCCTCATCTGGGGCCAACGTCCTGACTTTC.

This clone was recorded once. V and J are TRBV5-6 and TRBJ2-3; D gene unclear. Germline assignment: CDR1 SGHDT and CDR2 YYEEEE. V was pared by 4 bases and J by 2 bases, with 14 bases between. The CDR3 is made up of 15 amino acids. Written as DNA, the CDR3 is TGTGCCAGCAGCCGCCCGGTAGGTCCCACAGATACGCAGTATTTT. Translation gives CASSRPVGPTDTQYF.

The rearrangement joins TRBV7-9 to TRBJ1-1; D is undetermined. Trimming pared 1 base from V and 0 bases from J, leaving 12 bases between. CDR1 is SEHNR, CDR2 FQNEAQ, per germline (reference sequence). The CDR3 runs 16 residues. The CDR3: CASSLGRIAVNTEAFF. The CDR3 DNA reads TGTGCCAGCAGCTTAGGACGGATCGCGGTGAACACTGAAGCTTTCTTT. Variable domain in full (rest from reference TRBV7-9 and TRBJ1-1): DTGVSQNPRHKITKRGQNVTFRCDPISEHNRLYWYRQTLGQGPEFLTYFQNEAQLEKSRLLSDRFSAERPKGSFSTLEIQRTEQGDSAMYLCASSLGRIAVNTEAFFGQGTRLTVV.

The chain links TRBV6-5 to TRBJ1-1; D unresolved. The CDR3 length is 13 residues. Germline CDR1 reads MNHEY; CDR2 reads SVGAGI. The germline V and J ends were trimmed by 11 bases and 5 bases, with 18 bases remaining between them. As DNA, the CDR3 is TGTGCCGCTAGTGCGGGCTTGGGGACTGAAGCTTTCTTT. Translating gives CAASAGLGTEAFF.

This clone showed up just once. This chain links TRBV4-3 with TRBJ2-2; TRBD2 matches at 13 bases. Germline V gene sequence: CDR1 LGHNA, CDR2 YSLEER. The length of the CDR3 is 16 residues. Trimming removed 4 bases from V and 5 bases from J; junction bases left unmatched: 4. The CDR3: CASSPGLAGDTGELFF. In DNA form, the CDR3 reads TGCGCCAGCAGCCCTGGACTAGCGGGGGATACCGGGGAGCTGTTTTTT.

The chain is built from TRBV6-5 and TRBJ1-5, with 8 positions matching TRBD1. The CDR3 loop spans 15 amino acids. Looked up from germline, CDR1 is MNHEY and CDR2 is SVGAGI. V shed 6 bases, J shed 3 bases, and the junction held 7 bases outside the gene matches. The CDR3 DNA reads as TGTGCCAGCAGCCTGGACAGGGCGGCCAATCAGCCCCAGCATTTT. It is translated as CASSLDRAANQPQHF.

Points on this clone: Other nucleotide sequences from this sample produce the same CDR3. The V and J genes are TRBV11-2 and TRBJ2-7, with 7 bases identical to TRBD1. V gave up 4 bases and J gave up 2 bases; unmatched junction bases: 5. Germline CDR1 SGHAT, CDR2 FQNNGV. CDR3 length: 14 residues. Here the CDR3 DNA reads TGTGCCAGCAGCTGGGGAACAGGGGCCTACGAGCAGTACTTC. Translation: CASSWGTGAYEQYF.

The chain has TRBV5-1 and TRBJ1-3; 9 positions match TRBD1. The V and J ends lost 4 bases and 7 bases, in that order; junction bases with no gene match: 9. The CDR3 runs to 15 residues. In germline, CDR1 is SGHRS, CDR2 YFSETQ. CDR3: CASSGPQGAGNTIYF. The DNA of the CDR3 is TGCGCCAGCAGCGGACCACAGGGGGCAGGGAACACCATATATTTT.

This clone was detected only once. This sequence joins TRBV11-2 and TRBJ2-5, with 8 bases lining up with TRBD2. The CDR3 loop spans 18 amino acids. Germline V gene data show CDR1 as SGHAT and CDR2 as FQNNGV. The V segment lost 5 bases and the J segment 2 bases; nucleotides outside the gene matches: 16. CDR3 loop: CASSPLWMAGGGQETQYF. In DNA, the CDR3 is TGTGCCAGCAGCCCATTATGGATGGCGGGGGGCGGGCAAGAGACCCAGTACTTC.

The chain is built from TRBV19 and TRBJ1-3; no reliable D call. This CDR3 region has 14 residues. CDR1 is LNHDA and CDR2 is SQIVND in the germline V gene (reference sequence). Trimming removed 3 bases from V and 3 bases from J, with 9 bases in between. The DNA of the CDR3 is TGTGCCAGTAGTATCCGCACGAATGGAAACACCATATATTTT. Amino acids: CASSIRTNGNTIYF. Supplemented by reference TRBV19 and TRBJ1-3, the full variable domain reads DGGITQSPKYLFRKEGQNVTLSCEQNLNHDAMYWYRQDPGQGLRLIYYSQIVNDFQKGDIAEGYSVSREKKESFPLTVTSAQKNPTAFYLCASSIRTNGNTIYFGEGSWLTVV.

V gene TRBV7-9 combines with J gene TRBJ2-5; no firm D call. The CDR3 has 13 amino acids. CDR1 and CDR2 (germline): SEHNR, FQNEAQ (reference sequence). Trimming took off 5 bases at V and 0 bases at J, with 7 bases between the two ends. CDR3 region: CASSPAYQETQYF. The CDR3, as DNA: TGTGCCAGCAGCCCAGCGTACCAAGAGACCCAGTACTTC.

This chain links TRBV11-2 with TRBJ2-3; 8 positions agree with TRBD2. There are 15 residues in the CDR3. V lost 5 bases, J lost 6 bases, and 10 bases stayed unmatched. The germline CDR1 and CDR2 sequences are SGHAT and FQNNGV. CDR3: CASSTVAGWSDTQYF. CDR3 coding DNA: TGTGCCAGCAGCACGGTAGCGGGGTGGTCCGATACGCAGTATTTT.

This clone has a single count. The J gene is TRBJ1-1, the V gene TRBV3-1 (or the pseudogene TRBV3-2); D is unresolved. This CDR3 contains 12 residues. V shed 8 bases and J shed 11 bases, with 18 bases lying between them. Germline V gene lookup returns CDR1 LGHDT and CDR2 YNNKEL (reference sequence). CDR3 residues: CASSRATREAFF. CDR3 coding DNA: TGTGCCAGCTCACGGGCTACCCGAGAGGCTTTCTTT.

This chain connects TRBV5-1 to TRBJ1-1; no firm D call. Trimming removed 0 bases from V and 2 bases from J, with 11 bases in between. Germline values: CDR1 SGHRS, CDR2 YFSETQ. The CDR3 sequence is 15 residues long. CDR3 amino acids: CASSLASGPNTEAFF. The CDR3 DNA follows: TGCGCCAGCAGCTTGGCCTCAGGACCAAACACTGAAGCTTTCTTT. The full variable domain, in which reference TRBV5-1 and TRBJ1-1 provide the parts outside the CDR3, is KAGVTQTPRYLIKTRGQQVTLSCSPISGHRSVSWYQQTPGQGLQFLFEYFSETQRNKGNFPGRFSGRQFSNSRSEMNVSTLELGDSALYLCASSLASGPNTEAFFGQGTRLTVV.

The chain's CDR3 is CASRKGPSTDTQYF. DNA for the CDR3: TGTGCCAGCAGAAAGGGACCATCCACAGATACGCAGTATTTT. V usage is TRBV27 and J usage is TRBJ2-3; possibly TRBD1 or TRBD2 for D (5 bases each). Looked up from germline, CDR1 is MNHEY and CDR2 is SMNVEV (reference sequence). The CDR3 has 14 residues. Trimming removed 6 bases from V and 2 bases from J, with 12 bases in between.

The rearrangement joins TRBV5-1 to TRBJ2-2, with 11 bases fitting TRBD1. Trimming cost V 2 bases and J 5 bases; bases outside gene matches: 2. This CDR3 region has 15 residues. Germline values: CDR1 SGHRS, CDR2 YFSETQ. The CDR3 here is CASSFGTGGTGELFF. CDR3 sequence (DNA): TGCGCCAGCAGCTTCGGGACAGGGGGTACCGGGGAGCTGTTTTTT. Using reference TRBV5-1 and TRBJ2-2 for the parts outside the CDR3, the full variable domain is KAGVTQTPRYLIKTRGQQVTLSCSPISGHRSVSWYQQTPGQGLQFLFEYFSETQRNKGNFPGRFSGRQFSNSRSEMNVSTLELGDSALYLCASSFGTGGTGELFFGEGSRLTVL.

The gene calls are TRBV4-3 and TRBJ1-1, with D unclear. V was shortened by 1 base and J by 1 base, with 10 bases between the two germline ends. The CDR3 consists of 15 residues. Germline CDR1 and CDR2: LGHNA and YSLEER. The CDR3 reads CASSQARRQNTEAFF. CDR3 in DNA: TGCGCCAGCAGCCAAGCGCGCAGACAGAACACTGAAGCTTTCTTT.

CDR3 DNA: TGTGCCAGCAGTCCGGTGGGGCGGAGCACAGATACGCAGTATTTT. Encoded protein: CASSPVGRSTDTQYF. The chain links TRBV2 to TRBJ2-3; tentatively, D is TRBD1 (5 bases). This CDR3 contains 15 residues. Trimming took 5 bases from V and 0 from J, leaving 12 bases between them. In germline, CDR1 is SNHLY, CDR2 FYNNEI.

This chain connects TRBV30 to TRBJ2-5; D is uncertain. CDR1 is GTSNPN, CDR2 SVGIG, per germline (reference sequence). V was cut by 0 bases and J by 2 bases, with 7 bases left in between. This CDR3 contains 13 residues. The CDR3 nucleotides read TGTGCCTGGAGTGTATCTGCACAAGAGACCCAGTACTTC. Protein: CAWSVSAQETQYF.

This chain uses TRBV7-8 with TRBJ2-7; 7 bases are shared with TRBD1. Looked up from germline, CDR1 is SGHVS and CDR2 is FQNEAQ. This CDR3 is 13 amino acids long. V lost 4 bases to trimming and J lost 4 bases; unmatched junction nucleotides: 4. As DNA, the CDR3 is TGTGCCAGCAGCTGGACAGGTTCTTACGAGCAGTACTTC. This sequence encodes CASSWTGSYEQYF.

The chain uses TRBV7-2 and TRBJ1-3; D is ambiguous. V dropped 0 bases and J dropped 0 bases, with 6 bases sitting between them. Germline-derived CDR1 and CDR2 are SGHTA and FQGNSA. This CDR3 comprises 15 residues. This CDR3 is CASSLAATSGNTIYF. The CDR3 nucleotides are TGTGCCAGCAGCTTAGCGGCCACCTCTGGAAACACCATATATTTT.

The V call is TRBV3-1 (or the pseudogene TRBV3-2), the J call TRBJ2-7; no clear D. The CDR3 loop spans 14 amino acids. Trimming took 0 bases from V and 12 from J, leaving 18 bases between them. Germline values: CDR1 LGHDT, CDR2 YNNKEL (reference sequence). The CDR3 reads CASSQDAAMWGRYF. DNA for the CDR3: TGTGCCAGCAGCCAAGATGCAGCAATGTGGGGTCGGTACTTC.

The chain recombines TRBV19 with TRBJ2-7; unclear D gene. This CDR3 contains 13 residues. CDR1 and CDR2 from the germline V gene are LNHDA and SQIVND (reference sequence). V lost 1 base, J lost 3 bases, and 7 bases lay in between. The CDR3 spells CASSIGQIYEQYF. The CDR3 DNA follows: TGTGCCAGTAGTATAGGGCAGATCTACGAGCAGTACTTC.

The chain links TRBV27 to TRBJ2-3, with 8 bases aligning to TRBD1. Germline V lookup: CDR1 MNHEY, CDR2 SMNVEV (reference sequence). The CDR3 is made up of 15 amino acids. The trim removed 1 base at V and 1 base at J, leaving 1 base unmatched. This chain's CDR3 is CASSLLTGGTDTQYF. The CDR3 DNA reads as TGTGCCAGCAGTTTATTGACAGGGGGCACAGATACGCAGTATTTT.

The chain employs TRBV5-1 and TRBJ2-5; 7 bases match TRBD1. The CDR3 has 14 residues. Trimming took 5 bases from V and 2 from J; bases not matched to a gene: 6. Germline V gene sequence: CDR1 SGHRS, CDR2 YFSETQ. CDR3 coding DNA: TGCGCCAGCAGGACAGGGTTGGTACAAGAGACCCAGTACTTC. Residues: CASRTGLVQETQYF.

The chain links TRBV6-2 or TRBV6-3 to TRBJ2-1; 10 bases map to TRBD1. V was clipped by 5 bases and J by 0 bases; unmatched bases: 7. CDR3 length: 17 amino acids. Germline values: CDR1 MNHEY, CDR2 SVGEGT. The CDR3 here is CASSDRGHTSSYNEQFF. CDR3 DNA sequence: TGTGCCAGCAGTGACAGGGGGCATACGAGCTCCTACAATGAGCAGTTCTTC.

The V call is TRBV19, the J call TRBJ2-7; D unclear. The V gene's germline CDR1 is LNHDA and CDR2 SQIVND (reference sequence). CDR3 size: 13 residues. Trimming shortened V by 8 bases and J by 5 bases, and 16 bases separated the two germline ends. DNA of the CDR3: TGTGCCAGTCGAAACGGTCGGGTCAACGAGCAGTACTTC. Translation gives CASRNGRVNEQYF.

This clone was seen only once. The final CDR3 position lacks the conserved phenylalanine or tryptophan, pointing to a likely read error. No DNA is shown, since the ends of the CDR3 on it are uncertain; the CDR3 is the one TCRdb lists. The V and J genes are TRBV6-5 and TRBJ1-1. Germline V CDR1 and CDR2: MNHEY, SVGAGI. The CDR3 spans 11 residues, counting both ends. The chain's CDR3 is CASGRRGEGAL.